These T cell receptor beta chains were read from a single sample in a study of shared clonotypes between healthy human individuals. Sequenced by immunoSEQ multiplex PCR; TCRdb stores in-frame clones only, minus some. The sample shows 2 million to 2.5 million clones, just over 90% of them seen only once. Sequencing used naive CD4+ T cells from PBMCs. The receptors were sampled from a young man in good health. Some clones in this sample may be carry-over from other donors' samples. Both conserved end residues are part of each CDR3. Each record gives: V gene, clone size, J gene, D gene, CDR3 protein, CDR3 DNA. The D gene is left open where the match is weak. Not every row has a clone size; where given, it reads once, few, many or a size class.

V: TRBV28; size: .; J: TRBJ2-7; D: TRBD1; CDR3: CASTLYGTGADEQYF; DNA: TGTGCCAGCACCCTCTATGGGACAGGGGCCGACGAGCAGTACTTC
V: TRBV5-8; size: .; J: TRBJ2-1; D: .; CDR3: CASSLVSAGPYNEQFF; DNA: TGTGCCAGCAGCTTGGTTTCAGCAGGGCCCTACAATGAGCAGTTCTTC
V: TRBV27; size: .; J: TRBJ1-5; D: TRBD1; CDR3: CASSLSPTGVSNQPQHF; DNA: TGTGCCAGCAGTTTATCACCCACAGGGGTTAGCAATCAGCCCCAGCATTTT
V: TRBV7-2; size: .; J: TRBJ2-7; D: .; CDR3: CASSLHFRNEQYF; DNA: TGTGCCAGCAGCTTACACTTTAGAAACGAGCAGTACTTC
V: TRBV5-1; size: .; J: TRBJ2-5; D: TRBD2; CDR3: CASSFGLAGVGETQYF; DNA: TGCGCCAGCAGCTTCGGACTAGCGGGAGTCGGAGAGACCCAGTACTTC
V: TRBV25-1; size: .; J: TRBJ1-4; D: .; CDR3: CASSESGSAGEKLFF; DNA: TGTGCCAGCAGTGAATCGGGCAGCGCGGGGGAAAAACTGTTTTTT
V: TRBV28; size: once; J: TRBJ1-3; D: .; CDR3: CASSLAGAGNTIYF; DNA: TGTGCCAGCAGTTTAGCAGGGGCTGGAAACACCATATATTTT
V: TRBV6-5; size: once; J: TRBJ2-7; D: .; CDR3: CASSYAPAYEQYF; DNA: TGTGCCAGCAGTTACGCCCCGGCATACGAGCAGTACTTC
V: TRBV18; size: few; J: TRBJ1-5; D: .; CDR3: CASSPGLNQPQHF; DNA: TGTGCCAGCTCACCAGGGTTAAATCAGCCCCAGCATTTT
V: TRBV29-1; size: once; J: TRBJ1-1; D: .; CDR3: CSVGWGANTEAFF; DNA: TGCAGCGTGGGATGGGGGGCCAACACTGAAGCTTTCTTT
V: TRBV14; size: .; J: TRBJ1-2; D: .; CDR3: CASSRDSRAYGYTF; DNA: TGTGCCAGCAGCCGAGACAGTCGCGCCTATGGCTACACCTTC
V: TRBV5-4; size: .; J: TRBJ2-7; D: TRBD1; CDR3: CASSTSTGTATYEQYF; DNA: TGTGCCAGCAGCACTTCAACCGGGACAGCAACCTACGAGCAGTACTTC
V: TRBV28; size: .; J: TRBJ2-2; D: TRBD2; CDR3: CASSLLASGRAGTGELFF; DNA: TGTGCCAGCAGTTTGTTAGCTAGCGGGAGGGCTGGCACCGGGGAGCTGTTTTTT
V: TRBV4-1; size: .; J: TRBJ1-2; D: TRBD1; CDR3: CASSYTTGGGDGYTF; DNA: TGCGCCAGCAGCTACACGACAGGGGGCGGAGATGGCTACACCTTC
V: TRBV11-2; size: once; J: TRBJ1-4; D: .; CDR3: CASSSLGRINEKLFF; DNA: TGTGCCAGCAGCTCCCTTGGACGGATTAATGAAAAACTGTTTTTT
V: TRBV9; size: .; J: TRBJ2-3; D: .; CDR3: CASSGGRVTDTQYF; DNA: TGTGCCAGCAGTGGGGGCAGAGTAACAGATACGCAGTATTTT
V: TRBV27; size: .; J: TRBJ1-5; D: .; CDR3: CASSWAGNQPQHF; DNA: TGTGCCAGCAGTTGGGCGGGCAATCAGCCCCAGCATTTT
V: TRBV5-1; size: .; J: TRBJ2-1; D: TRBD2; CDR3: CASSLVSGRINEQFF; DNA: TGCGCCAGCAGCTTGGTTAGCGGGAGGATCAATGAGCAGTTCTTC
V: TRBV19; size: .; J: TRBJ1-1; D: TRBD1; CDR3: CASSIQGARTEAFF; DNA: TGTGCCAGTAGTATACAGGGGGCGAGGACTGAAGCTTTCTTT
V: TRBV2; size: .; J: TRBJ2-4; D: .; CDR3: CASRAQDLAKNIQYF; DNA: TGTGCCAGCCGCGCGCAGGATTTAGCCAAAAACATTCAGTACTTC
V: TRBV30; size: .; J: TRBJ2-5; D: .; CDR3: CAWKGTVRETQYF; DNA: TGTGCCTGGAAAGGGACGGTACGAGAGACCCAGTACTTC
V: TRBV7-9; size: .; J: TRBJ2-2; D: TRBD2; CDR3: CASSSVPGLARTGELFF; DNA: TGTGCCAGCAGCTCCGTCCCGGGACTAGCGCGGACCGGGGAGCTGTTTTTT
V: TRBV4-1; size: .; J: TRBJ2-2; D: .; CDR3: CASSQDLRFTQGGTGELFF; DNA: TGCGCCAGCAGCCAAGATTTACGGTTCACCCAGGGAGGTACCGGGGAGCTGTTTTTT
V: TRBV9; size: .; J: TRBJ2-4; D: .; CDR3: CASSVGGEAKNIQYF; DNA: TGTGCCAGCAGCGTAGGTGGGGAGGCCAAAAACATTCAGTACTTC
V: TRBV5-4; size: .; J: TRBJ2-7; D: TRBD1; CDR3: CASSLTGADEQYF; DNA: TGTGCCAGCAGCTTGACAGGGGCCGACGAGCAGTACTTC
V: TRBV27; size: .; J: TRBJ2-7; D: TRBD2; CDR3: CASSNQREVHF; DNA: TGTGCCAGCAGCAACCAGCGGGAGGTTCACTTC
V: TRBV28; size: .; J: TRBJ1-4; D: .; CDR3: CASSGATNEKLFF; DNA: TGTGCCAGCTCGGGAGCAACTAATGAAAAACTGTTTTTT
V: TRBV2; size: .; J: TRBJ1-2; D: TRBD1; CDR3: CASILNRGWGYGYTF; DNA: TGTGCCAGCATTCTGAACAGGGGCTGGGGCTATGGCTACACCTTC
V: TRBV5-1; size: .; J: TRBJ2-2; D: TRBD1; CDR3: CASSLGDRNTGELFF; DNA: TGCGCCAGCAGCTTGGGGGACAGGAACACCGGGGAGCTGTTTTTT
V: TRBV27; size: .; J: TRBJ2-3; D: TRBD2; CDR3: CASASRGLGVDTQYF; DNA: TGTGCCAGCGCGAGTCGAGGACTAGGGGTAGATACGCAGTATTTT
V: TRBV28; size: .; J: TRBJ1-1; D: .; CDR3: CASSLQSLNTEAFF; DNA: TGTGCCAGCAGTTTGCAGTCCTTGAACACTGAAGCTTTCTTT
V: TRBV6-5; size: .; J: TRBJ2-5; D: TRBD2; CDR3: CASSYSSTSGKETQYF; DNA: TGTGCCAGCAGTTACTCTTCGACTAGCGGTAAAGAGACCCAGTACTTC
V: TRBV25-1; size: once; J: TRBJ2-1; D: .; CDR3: CASSEIDIYSYNEQFF; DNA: TGTGCCAGCAGTGAGATCGACATCTACTCCTACAATGAGCAGTTCTTC
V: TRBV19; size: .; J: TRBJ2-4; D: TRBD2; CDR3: CASSIVAGGPIAKNIQYF; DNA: TGTGCCAGTAGTATCGTAGCGGGAGGACCGATAGCCAAAAACATTCAGTACTTC
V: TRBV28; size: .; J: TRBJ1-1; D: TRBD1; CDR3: CASSPGTAPGRAFF; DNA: TGTGCCAGCAGTCCCGGGACAGCCCCAGGTAGAGCTTTCTTT
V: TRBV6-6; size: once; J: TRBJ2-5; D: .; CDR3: CASSYSNRETQYF; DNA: TGTGCCAGCAGTTACTCGAACCGGGAGACCCAGTACTTC
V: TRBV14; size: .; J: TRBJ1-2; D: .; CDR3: CASSQLRRLPYGYTF; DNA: TGTGCCAGCAGCCAACTCAGACGGCTGCCGTATGGCTACACCTTC
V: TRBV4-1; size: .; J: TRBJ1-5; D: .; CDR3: CASSRAGGMDQPQHF; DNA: TGCGCCAGCAGCCGCGCCGGGGGGATGGATCAGCCCCAGCATTTT
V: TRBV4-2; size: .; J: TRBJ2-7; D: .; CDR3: CASSQLRLAQGYEQYF; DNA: TGTGCCAGCAGCCAACTCCGACTAGCCCAGGGGTACGAGCAGTACTTC
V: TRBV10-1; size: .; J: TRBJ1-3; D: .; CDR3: CASSETGAEGNTIYF; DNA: TGCGCCAGCAGTGAGACTGGGGCAGAAGGAAACACCATATATTTT
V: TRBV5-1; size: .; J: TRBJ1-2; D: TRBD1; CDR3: CASSSDRERNAYGYTF; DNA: TGCGCCAGCAGCTCGGACAGGGAGCGGAATGCCTATGGCTACACCTTC